Reported below is one T cell receptor beta chain. Antigen unknown. Serum thyroxine and TRAb, along with clinical symptoms, thyroid ultrasound and orbital computed tomography, were what diagnosis relied on. CDR1 is DFQATT, CDR2 SNEGSKA, per germline (reference sequence). J was trimmed by 0 bases and V by 3 bases; bases with no gene match: 3. There are 14 residues in the CDR3. These data originate in a study of Graves' ophthalmopathy and Graves' hyperthyroidism. Study-wide results and caveats: Ophthalmopathy progression prediction by the model yielded a sensitivity of 70.59% and a specificity of under 85%. Distinction of ophthalmopathy from stable hyperthyroidism by a 13-signature model reached nearly 90% sensitivity and about 80% specificity. The authors also found most expanded thyroid clonotypes above 0.001 frequency in blood.

RNA transcripts were the source from which TCR beta CDR3 regions were amplified. In the first round, RT-PCR was carried out with HTBI primers, and a multiplex PCR formed the second round. TCRdb re-called the multiplex PCR reads with MiXCR, one entry per CDR3 protein. The table includes about 700,000 distinct CDR3 sequences, 35% to 50% detected once. The sequenced sample was peripheral blood. This sequence joins TRBV20-1 and TRBJ1-1; 8 bases agree with TRBD1. The sequence was obtained from an adult man with Graves' ophthalmopathy. CDR3 loop: CSARGTGVNTEAFF. Written as DNA, the CDR3 is TGCAGTGCTAGGGGGACAGGCGTGAACACTGAAGCTTTCTTT.